Following are 26 T cell receptor beta chains from one sample sequenced in a study of post-analysis software for immune sequencing data. These receptors' antigens are unknown. The TCR beta cDNA libraries carried unique molecular identifiers. Using its own MiXCR run on the PCR reads, TCRdb lists one record per CDR3 protein. The profile covers more than 450,000 distinct CDR3 sequences, with roughly 46% appearing a single time and roughly 1.7% taken by the ten largest. Study findings and constraints: Included in a set of four or five TRBV segments more frequent in patients than controls were TRBV5-6, TRBV5-1 and TRBV20-1.

The sequenced sample was blood. The receptors originated from a girl aged 10 to 17 with multiple sclerosis.

This clonotype appeared once. A much more abundant neighbour one base away suggests this may be a read error. The V call is TRBV10-3, the J call TRBJ2-3; 8 bases agree with TRBD2. The CDR3 extends over 16 amino acids. Germline V gene lookup returns CDR1 ENHRY and CDR2 SYGVKD. The CDR3 loop is CAIRVALAASTATQYF. The CDR3 bases are TGTGCCATCAGGGTTGCACTAGCGGCAAGCACAGCTACGCAGTATTTT.

This chain joins TRBV12-3 or TRBV12-4 and TRBJ2-5, with D uncertain. Between the trimmed V and J ends, which lost 7 bases and 4 bases, there was a span of 16 bases. The CDR3 loop spans 14 amino acids. The CDR3 region has the DNA TGTGCCAGCACCCCGTCGGGCATAGGAGAGACCCAGTACTTC. It specifies CASTPSGIGETQYF.

The rearrangement links TRBV11-3 to TRBJ2-5; TRBD2 matches at 9 bases. V lost 5 bases and J lost 7; bases outside the gene matches: 14. Germline V lookup: CDR1 SGHNT, CDR2 YENEEA. This CDR3 has 16 residues. The CDR3 reads CASSPRSGAGGLTQYF. CDR3 in DNA: TGTGCCAGCAGCCCTCGTTCTGGTGCGGGAGGGCTGACCCAGTACTTC.

This clonotype occurred a few times. The chain carries TRBV20-1 and TRBJ1-2; 8 nucleotides match TRBD1. V lost 0 bases, J lost 4 bases, and 7 bases stayed unmatched. In germline, CDR1 is DFQATT, CDR2 SNEGSKA (reference sequence). This CDR3 has 15 amino acids. The DNA for the CDR3 is TGCAGTGCTAGAGATCCCCAGGGGGCGAGCTATGGCTACACCTTC. Its translation is CSARDPQGASYGYTF.

In its sample, this clonotype was seen once. The V gene is TRBV10-3, the J gene TRBJ2-6, with D possibly being TRBD2 (5 bases). Germline CDR1 is ENHRY and CDR2 is SYGVKD. The CDR3 has 16 residues. Trimming stripped 2 bases from V and 3 bases from J, with 11 bases between. CDR3 residues: CAISETIAFGANVLTF. The CDR3 DNA reads TGTGCCATCAGTGAGACGATAGCGTTTGGGGCCAACGTCCTGACTTTC.

J is TRBJ1-2 and V is TRBV6-6, with D perhaps matching TRBD1 (6 bases). Trimming left V 7 bases short and J 3 bases short, with 15 bases between. The CDR3 sequence is 14 residues long. Per germline, CDR1 MNHNY and CDR2 SVGAGI (reference sequence). CDR3 DNA sequence: TGTGCCAGCAATCCAACAGGGAACGACTATGGCTACACCTTC. Protein product: CASNPTGNDYGYTF.

As to this clonotype: The junction shows a germline mismatch at one end, possibly a read error. V usage is TRBV9 and J usage is TRBJ1-2; D perhaps matches TRBD1 (5 bases). Germline CDR1 reads SGDLS; CDR2 reads YYNGEE. The length of the CDR3 is 16 residues. For the CDR3, the DNA is TGTGTCAGCAGCCCCCGTCCGGGACTGACGATCTATGGCTACACCTTC. Its protein is CVSSPRPGLTIYGYTF.

The chain couples TRBV7-2 to TRBJ1-5; D uncertain. The CDR3 contains 12 residues. Germline V gene lookup returns CDR1 SGHTA and CDR2 FQGNSA. V lost 1 base to trimming and J lost 6 bases, with 4 bases between them. CDR3 sequence: CASSLDGQPQHF. The CDR3 DNA follows: TGTGCCAGCAGCTTAGACGGTCAGCCCCAGCATTTT.

This clonotype was counted only a few times. The chain joins TRBV14 to TRBJ2-6; D possibly corresponds to TRBD1 (6 bases). Germline loops: CDR1 SGHDN, CDR2 FVKESK. V shed 2 bases and J shed 0 bases, with 11 bases lying between them. The CDR3 runs 17 residues. CDR3 sequence (DNA): TGTGCCAGCAGCCAACTAGCAGGGGCCTCTGGGGCCAACGTCCTGACTTTC. Protein product: CASSQLAGASGANVLTF. The full variable domain, in which reference TRBV14 and TRBJ2-6 provide the parts outside the CDR3, is EAGVTQFPSHSVIEKGQTVTLRCDPISGHDNLYWYRRVMGKEIKFLLHFVKESKQDESGMPNNRFLAERTGGTYSTLKVQPAELEDSGVYFCASSQLAGASGANVLTFGAGSRLTVL.

The chain has TRBV7-2 and TRBJ2-7, with 13 bases identical to TRBD2. Germline-derived CDR1 and CDR2 are SGHTA and FQGNSA. V lost 7 bases, J lost 2 bases, and 5 bases stayed unmatched. This CDR3 is built from 15 residues. CDR3 region: CASTPGLAGAYEQYF. As DNA, the CDR3 is TGTGCCAGCACGCCAGGACTAGCGGGAGCCTACGAGCAGTACTTC.

V usage is TRBV7-8 and J usage is TRBJ2-4; no firm D call. The DNA end lines up better with TRBJ2-7; the J call may be wrong. The CDR3 length is 14 residues. Germline V gives CDR1 SGHVS, CDR2 FQNEAQ. The CDR3 DNA sequence: TGTGCCAGCAGCTTAGTCTCAAGGGCTGACGAGCAGTACTTC. Translation: CASSLVSRADEQYF.

This clonotype was found a few times. The chain carries TRBV12-3 or TRBV12-4 and TRBJ1-1, with D uncertain. V gave up 5 bases and J gave up 1 base, with 11 bases separating them. CDR3 size: 14 residues. DNA of the CDR3: TGTGCCAGCAGTCGCATGGTGGGGAACACTGAAGCTTTCTTT. It is translated as CASSRMVGNTEAFF.

The CDR3 sequence is CSVSTAGGNQPQHF. The CDR3 region has the DNA TGCAGCGTTTCGACTGCCGGCGGCAATCAGCCCCAGCATTTT. This chain links TRBV29-1 with TRBJ1-5, with D hard to call. Trimming took 5 bases from V and 2 from J, leaving 13 bases between them. Germline loops: CDR1 SQVTM, CDR2 ANQGSEA. CDR3 length: 14 amino acids. Full variable domain (missing parts from reference TRBV29-1 and TRBJ1-5): SAVISQKPSRDICQRGTSLTIQCQVDSQVTMMFWYRQQPGQSLTLIATANQGSEATYESGFVIDKFPISRPNLTFSTLTVSNMSPEDSSIYLCSVSTAGGNQPQHFGDGTRLSIL.

The rearrangement joins TRBV28 to TRBJ2-3, with 15 bases identical to TRBD2. The V segment lost 6 bases and the J segment 4 bases; nucleotides outside the gene matches: 8. This CDR3 comprises 17 residues. The germline V gene has CDR1 MDHEN and CDR2 SYDVKM. The CDR3 region has the DNA TGTGCCAGCAGCTATCCGGGACTAGCGGGAGGATCAGATACGCAGTATTTT. As protein: CASSYPGLAGGSDTQYF.

V is TRBV5-1 and J is TRBJ2-7; 10 nucleotides line up with TRBD1. V trimming: 4 bases; J trimming: 2 bases; junction bases outside the gene matches: 12. CDR3 length equals 17 residues. Germline loops: CDR1 SGHRS, CDR2 YFSETQ. The CDR3: CASSTPQTGGNTYEQYF. The CDR3 nucleotides read TGCGCCAGCAGCACACCCCAGACAGGGGGCAATACCTACGAGCAGTACTTC.

V gene TRBV12-3 or TRBV12-4 combines with J gene TRBJ2-5; D is undetermined. V dropped 4 bases and J dropped 2 bases, with 14 bases sitting between them. The CDR3 covers 15 residues. CDR3 nucleotides: TGTGCCAGCAGTTCAACCCCTGGATGGCAAGAGACCCAGTACTTC. The encoded protein is CASSSTPGWQETQYF.

This clonotype was counted a few times. The chain uses TRBV30 and TRBJ1-4, with D maybe TRBD1 (5 bases). This CDR3 contains 14 residues. V was trimmed by 1 base and J by 2 bases, leaving 8 bases between them. In germline, CDR1 is GTSNPN, CDR2 SVGIG (reference sequence). The CDR3 loop is CAWSDRQTNEKLFF. For the CDR3, the DNA is TGTGCCTGGAGTGACAGGCAGACTAATGAAAAACTGTTTTTT.

The J gene is TRBJ2-1, the V gene TRBV20-1, with D perhaps matching TRBD2 (6 bases). Per the germline V gene, CDR1 is DFQATT and CDR2 is SNEGSKA (reference sequence). The CDR3 extends over 16 amino acids. V gave up 2 bases and J gave up 7 bases, with 21 bases separating them. Here the CDR3 DNA reads TGCAGTGCTAGATGGGAAGGGCGGGGAGCCTGGAATGAGCAGTTCTTC. It encodes CSARWEGRGAWNEQFF.

As for this clonotype: It may be a read error: a sequence one base away is much more abundant. The rearrangement links TRBV5-4 to TRBJ2-1; D is undetermined. Germline CDR1 SGHNT, CDR2 YYREEE (reference sequence). CDR3 size: 14 residues. The CDR3 nucleotides read TGTGCCAGCAGCTTGAAGAGCTCCTACAATAAGCAGTTCTTC. Amino acid sequence: CASSLKSSYNKQFF.

The sample holds many counts of this clonotype. The chain couples TRBV20-1 to TRBJ2-7; D is possibly TRBD1 or TRBD2 (6 bases each). V lost 4 bases and J lost 0, with 19 bases in between. CDR3 length: 16 amino acids. Germline CDR1 is DFQATT and CDR2 is SNEGSKA (reference sequence). CDR3 residues: CSATLRGRGRSYEQYF. CDR3 in DNA: TGCAGTGCTACCCTAAGGGGCCGGGGGCGCTCCTACGAGCAGTACTTC.

This clonotype was detected only a few times. The chain joins TRBV7-9 to TRBJ2-1; no clear D. The germline V gene has CDR1 SEHNR and CDR2 FQNEAQ (reference sequence). V lost 3 bases to trimming and J lost 0 bases, with 9 bases between them. CDR3 size: 15 residues. The CDR3 nucleotides are TGTGCCAGCAGCTTCGGGCCCAGCTCCTACAATGAGCAGTTCTTC. Protein: CASSFGPSSYNEQFF. Full variable domain (missing parts from reference TRBV7-9 and TRBJ2-1): DTGVSQNPRHKITKRGQNVTFRCDPISEHNRLYWYRQTLGQGPEFLTYFQNEAQLEKSRLLSDRFSAERPKGSFSTLEIQRTEQGDSAMYLCASSFGPSSYNEQFFGPGTRLTVL.

This clonotype was observed a single time. This chain connects TRBV10-3 to TRBJ2-7; no clear D. There are 12 residues in the CDR3. V was clipped by 6 bases and J by 3 bases, with 9 bases between them. The V gene's germline CDR1 is ENHRY and CDR2 SYGVKD. The DNA of the CDR3 is TGTGCCATCAGCGCCCAAGTCTACGAGCAGTACTTC. Translated: CAISAQVYEQYF.

CDR3 DNA: TGTGCCAGCAGCTCCTCCGGGACAGGGTCCACCTACAATGAGCAGTTCTTC. Residues: CASSSSGTGSTYNEQFF. The chain combines TRBV7-9 with TRBJ2-1; 9 positions agree with TRBD1. Trimming took 4 bases from V and 2 from J; bases not matched to a gene: 9. CDR1 SEHNR and CDR2 FQNEAQ come from the germline V gene (reference sequence). This CDR3 spans 17 amino acids. The full variable domain, its missing parts supplied by reference TRBV7-9 and TRBJ2-1, is DTGVSQNPRHKITKRGQNVTFRCDPISEHNRLYWYRQTLGQGPEFLTYFQNEAQLEKSRLLSDRFSAERPKGSFSTLEIQRTEQGDSAMYLCASSSSGTGSTYNEQFFGPGTRLTVL.

The chain joins TRBV5-6 to TRBJ2-3; D possibly matches TRBD1 or TRBD2 (5 bases each). Germline V gene sequence: CDR1 SGHDT, CDR2 YYEEEE. The CDR3 runs to 15 residues. Trimming left V 4 bases short and J 5 bases short, with 17 bases between. For the CDR3, the DNA is TGTGCCAGCAGCCCTCCTACGGGGACGGGAGATACGCAGTATTTT. The encoded protein is CASSPPTGTGDTQYF.

The rearrangement links TRBV7-8 to TRBJ2-5; D may be TRBD1 or TRBD2 (5 bases each). Germline assignment: CDR1 SGHVS and CDR2 FQNEAQ. CDR3 length equals 15 residues. V lost 5 bases to trimming and J lost 2 bases, with 15 bases between them. In nucleotides, the CDR3 is TGTGCCAGCAGCCTACAATTGGGACGGCAAGAGACCCAGTACTTC. It yields the protein CASSLQLGRQETQYF.

Concerning this clonotype: A junction boundary mismatches the germline segment, possibly from a read error. The chain couples TRBV12-3 or TRBV12-4 to TRBJ1-1, with a possible D match to TRBD1 (5 bases). CDR3 length: 17 amino acids. In DNA form, the CDR3 reads TGTGCCAGCAGTTTGGGACTCACAAAGTCTGTGAACGCTGAAGCTTTCTTT. It yields the protein CASSLGLTKSVNAEAFF.